This T cell receptor beta chain derives from a study of blood T cell repertoires in COVID-19. V was pared by 2 bases and J by 6 bases, with 8 bases between. From germline, CDR1 is SGHAT and CDR2 FQNNGV. This CDR3 is 14 amino acids long. Assay used: immunoSEQ multiplex PCR; TCRdb lists only in-frame clones, some missing. Among 100,000 to 140,000 clones listed, approximately 88% were seen once. Sequenced: peripheral blood. The rearrangement links TRBV11-2 to TRBJ1-6; D may be TRBD1 (5 bases). The TCR sequence derives from a man aged 50 to 60 with active or convalescent COVID-19. The CDR3 sequence: CASSLLQANSPLHF. The CDR3 nucleotides are TGTGCCAGCAGCTTATTACAGGCTAATTCACCCCTCCACTTT.